Sequencing of this TCR beta chain was carried out in a study of PD-1 blockade in mismatch repair-deficient tumors. Study overall: Patients had approximately 12 mismatch repair-deficient cancer types and were previously treated and progressing. Overall study findings and caveats: Tumor-resident clones, often absent from pretreatment blood, expanded after pembrolizumab and then contracted.

Clones were sequenced by immunoSEQ multiplex PCR, and TCRdb holds only the in-frame ones, with some missing. The sample holds 45,000 to 55,000 clones, roughly 80% seen once. The CDR3 is made up of 15 amino acids. The ends were cut back, 0 bases at V and 4 bases at J, with 13 bases in the middle. Germline V gives CDR1 SGDLS, CDR2 YYNGEE. As regards this clone: Its antigen is not known.

Mismatch repair deficiency was confirmed in all patients, by PCR or immunohistochemistry. The chain employs TRBV9 and TRBJ1-2; a possible D gene is TRBD1 (5 bases). The starting material was peripheral blood, obtained about 20 weeks after starting pembrolizumab. The origin of this receptor is an adult with mismatch repair-deficient cancer. CDR3 sequence reads: CASSVDPAGSYGYTF. CDR3 coding DNA: TGTGCCAGCAGCGTAGACCCCGCAGGGTCCTATGGCTACACCTTC.